These 21 T cell receptor beta chains were sequenced from one sample in a study of response to subunit inactivated influenza vaccine (dated by TCRdb to 2017 to 2018). Library construction relied on RT-PCR. Sequencing used an Illumina HiSeq 2500. TCRdb's own reprocessing of the public reads used fastp at Q25 and MiXCR and kept productive beta chains. One record per CDR3 amino acid sequence lists the most common genes and DNA. This sample has 400,000 to 550,000 distinct CDR3 sequences in its table, and over 25% of those were observed once. The ten largest account for 1.9% of the sample. The sample here was CD4+ T cells sorted from PBMCs, taken about 5 days after vaccination. The receptors stem from a man aged 50 to 60 who received an inactivated influenza vaccine. Donor details come from another sample of the same person, matched by shared clones.

This chain joins TRBV7-2 and TRBJ2-5; D not certain. This CDR3 region has 17 residues. CDR1 is SGHTA, CDR2 FQGNSA, per germline. V shed 1 base and J shed 1 base, with 16 bases lying between them. The CDR3 DNA follows: TGTGCCAGCAGCTTAGTCGGAACCGGTTTCTCCCAAGAGACCCAGTACTTC. Protein product: CASSLVGTGFSQETQYF.

This clonotype was seen a handful of times. This rearrangement joins TRBV5-1 to TRBJ2-5; 9 bases agree with TRBD1. V trimming: 4 bases; J trimming: 3 bases; junction bases outside the gene matches: 7. This CDR3 has 15 residues. Germline CDR1 reads SGHRS; CDR2 reads YFSETQ. The CDR3 bases are TGCGCCAGCAGCGTAGGACAGGGGCTTGAAGAGACCCAGTACTTC. Protein: CASSVGQGLEETQYF.

J is TRBJ2-3 and V is TRBV7-2; D might be TRBD2 (6 bases). CDR3 length: 13 amino acids. Trimming took off 5 bases at V and 14 bases at J, with 20 bases between the two ends. The germline V gene has CDR1 SGHTA and CDR2 FQGNSA. The CDR3: CASSQLLGGPPYF. Written as DNA, the CDR3 is TGTGCCAGCAGCCAATTGTTGGGGGGACCGCCGTATTTT.

The chain couples TRBV6-5 to TRBJ2-7; 8 nucleotides line up with TRBD1. The CDR3 sequence is 14 residues long. V was clipped by 4 bases and J by 3 bases; unmatched bases: 5. Germline V gives CDR1 MNHEY, CDR2 SVGAGI. The CDR3 DNA follows: TGTGCCAGCAGTTCGAGGGACAGGTTCTACGAGCAGTACTTC. This sequence encodes CASSSRDRFYEQYF.

This clonotype was picked up many times. The V call is TRBV7-2, the J call TRBJ1-2, with unresolved D. Germline V gene lookup returns CDR1 SGHTA and CDR2 FQGNSA. There are 14 residues in the CDR3. With 2 bases removed from V and 3 bases from J, the gap between germline ends came to 10 bases. CDR3 protein: CASSLTASDYGYTF. In nucleotides, the CDR3 is TGTGCCAGCAGCTTAACGGCCTCGGACTATGGCTACACCTTC.

This clonotype was counted many times. The genes are TRBV28 and TRBJ2-1; 10 bases are a match to TRBD2. CDR1 and CDR2 (germline): MDHEN, SYDVKM. The CDR3 extends over 14 amino acids. The trim removed 6 bases at V and 2 bases at J, leaving 1 base unmatched. CDR3 region: CASSTSGAYNEQFF. As DNA, the CDR3 is TGTGCCAGCAGCACTAGCGGGGCCTACAATGAGCAGTTCTTC.

The table lists this clonotype with a few counts. The CDR3 DNA sequence: TGCGCCAGCAGCACGCAACTAAATGAAAAACTGTTTTTT. Residues: CASSTQLNEKLFF. The chain employs TRBV4-3 and TRBJ1-4; D is ambiguous. Germline loops: CDR1 LGHNA, CDR2 YSLEER. V was cut by 5 bases and J by 5 bases, with 9 bases left in between. The CDR3 has 13 residues.

This clonotype has just a few counts. The chain has TRBV24-1 and TRBJ2-2, with D tentatively TRBD2 (6 bases). CDR3 size: 18 residues. The V gene lost 10 bases and the J gene lost 0 bases, with 23 bases spanning the gap. Looked up from germline, CDR1 is KGHDR and CDR2 is SFDVKD. In nucleotides, the CDR3 is TGTGCCACAGGAGCTATCACAGGAGGGAAGGCGAACACCGGGGAGCTGTTTTTT. It encodes CATGAITGGKANTGELFF.

V usage is TRBV29-1 and J usage is TRBJ2-3, with TRBD1 as a possible D gene (5 bases). V dropped 6 bases and J dropped 4 bases, with 11 bases sitting between them. The CDR3 is 12 amino acids. CDR1 is SQVTM and CDR2 is ANQGSEA in the germline V gene. The CDR3 nucleotides are TGCAGCGTACAGGAAATCCCAGATACGCAGTATTTT. It yields the protein CSVQEIPDTQYF.

This clonotype was counted many times. The chain links TRBV6-5 to TRBJ1-1; weak D call: TRBD1 (5 bases). V was clipped by 9 bases and J by 1 base, with 24 bases between them. Germline loops: CDR1 MNHEY, CDR2 SVGAGI. The CDR3 contains 17 residues. Here the CDR3 DNA reads TGTGCCAGTACCCCCCTAGGCCACATGGGGACGAACACTGAAGCTTTCTTT. This codes for CASTPLGHMGTNTEAFF.

The chain has TRBV27 and TRBJ2-1, with 11 bases aligning to TRBD2. CDR3 length: 15 amino acids. J lost 8 bases, V lost 6 bases, and 9 bases had no gene match. The germline CDR1 and CDR2 sequences are MNHEY and SMNVEV (reference sequence). CDR3 in amino acids: CASRGLAGGEHEQFF. The CDR3 nucleotides are TGTGCCAGCAGGGGGCTAGCGGGAGGTGAGCATGAGCAGTTCTTC.

V and J are TRBV20-1 and TRBJ1-5, with D perhaps matching TRBD1 (5 bases). Deletions cut 2 bases from V and 3 bases from J, with 8 bases between. Germline CDR1 is DFQATT and CDR2 is SNEGSKA (reference sequence). This CDR3 spans 13 amino acids. The CDR3 reads CSARRDVNQPQHF. As DNA, the CDR3 is TGCAGTGCTAGAAGGGACGTCAATCAGCCCCAGCATTTT.

The V and J genes are TRBV3-1 and TRBJ2-7; D perhaps matches TRBD2 (5 bases). Looked up from germline, CDR1 is LGHDT and CDR2 is YNNKEL (reference sequence). The length of the CDR3 is 16 residues. V gave up 0 bases and J gave up 3 bases, with 15 bases separating them. The CDR3 DNA follows: TGTGCCAGCAGCCAAGACGTACCTGCGGGTTACTACGAGCAGTACTTC. Its protein product is CASSQDVPAGYYEQYF.

This clonotype was seen ten or more times. The J gene is TRBJ2-1, the V gene TRBV29-1; 9 nucleotides align to TRBD1. Unmatched junction bases numbered 5, after V lost 4 bases and J lost 4 bases. This CDR3 spans 14 amino acids. Germline CDR1 and CDR2: SQVTM and ANQGSEA. CDR3 in DNA: TGCAGCGTTGTTGGGACAGGGATGTACAATGAGCAGTTCTTC. This translates into CSVVGTGMYNEQFF.

Only a few counts were recorded for this clonotype. V is TRBV5-1 and J is TRBJ2-5; 7 bases map to TRBD1. The germline CDR1 and CDR2 sequences are SGHRS and YFSETQ. The CDR3 is 13 residues long. Unmatched junction bases numbered 3, after V lost 5 bases and J lost 2 bases. This CDR3 is CASRGQPQETQYF. The CDR3 DNA sequence: TGCGCCAGCAGGGGACAGCCACAAGAGACCCAGTACTTC.

This clonotype showed up just a few times. CDR3 amino acids: CASNTGTVAEKLFF. In DNA form, the CDR3 reads TGCGCCAGCAACACCGGGACAGTCGCTGAAAAACTGTTTTTT. V gene TRBV5-1 combines with J gene TRBJ1-4; 7 nucleotides match TRBD1. Germline V gene sequence: CDR1 SGHRS, CDR2 YFSETQ. The CDR3 totals 14 residues. Unmatched junction bases numbered 9, after V lost 6 bases and J lost 7 bases.

J is TRBJ2-5 and V is TRBV3-1; TRBD2 matches 13 bases. V lost 8 bases to trimming and J lost 5 bases; unmatched junction nucleotides: 5. This CDR3 region has 14 residues. Germline V gene sequence: CDR1 LGHDT, CDR2 YNNKEL (reference sequence). CDR3 loop: CASGGLAGLETQYF. For the CDR3, the DNA is TGTGCCAGCGGGGGACTAGCGGGGTTGGAGACCCAGTACTTC.

The chain recombines TRBV5-6 with TRBJ2-7; 10 bases line up with TRBD2. CDR3 length equals 15 residues. With 5 bases clipped from V and 4 bases from J, the junction kept 9 bases outside the gene matches. Germline V gene sequence: CDR1 SGHDT, CDR2 YYEEEE. The CDR3 DNA is TGTGCCAGCAGTACCGGGGGACTAGCGCCATACGAGCAGTACTTC. Residues: CASSTGGLAPYEQYF.

The V gene is TRBV9, the J gene TRBJ2-1; 8 nucleotides align to TRBD2. The V segment lost 2 bases and the J segment 0 bases; nucleotides outside the gene matches: 4. This CDR3 has 16 residues. Germline V gives CDR1 SGDLS, CDR2 YYNGEE. CDR3 bases: TGTGCCAGCAGCGTTACCGGGACTAGCTCCTACAATGAGCAGTTCTTC. It encodes CASSVTGTSSYNEQFF.

The chain carries TRBV20-1 and TRBJ2-1, with TRBD2 matching 11 bases. In germline, CDR1 is DFQATT, CDR2 SNEGSKA (reference sequence). With 3 bases clipped from V and 8 bases from J, the junction kept 9 bases outside the gene matches. This CDR3 is 15 amino acids long. For the CDR3, the DNA is TGCAGTGCTAGTATCCCCGGACTAGCGGGTTATGAGCAGTTCTTC. Amino acid sequence: CSASIPGLAGYEQFF.

The V call is TRBV25-1, the J call TRBJ2-2; 9 bases fit TRBD1. CDR1 and CDR2 (germline): MGHDK, SYGVNS. V shed 4 bases and J 0 bases; nucleotides not matched to a gene: 3. The CDR3 loop spans 16 amino acids. Here the CDR3 reads CASSARTGANTGELFF. CDR3 DNA: TGTGCCAGCAGTGCGCGGACAGGGGCGAACACCGGGGAGCTGTTTTTT.